One T cell receptor beta chain is described in this entry. This record comes from a study of CD8 T cells in Susac syndrome. When the RNA was reverse transcribed, random hexamers were used with an input of roughly 0.45 to 1 ug. TCRdb re-derived calls from the immunoSEQ multiplex PCR reads in MiXCR, one entry per CDR3 protein. Found here are approximately 140,000 distinct CDR3 sequences, 85% to 95% of them singletons; the top ten hold around 0.12%. The TCR originated in a human donor with multiple sclerosis. The sample taken for sequencing was CD4+ T cells from PBMCs.

CDR3 sequence reads: CATSRDVGGYYVGEQFF. The DNA for the CDR3 is TGTGCCACCAGCAGAGATGTTGGGGGGTATTATGTCGGTGAGCAGTTCTTC. This rearrangement joins TRBV15 to TRBJ2-1, with D tentatively TRBD2 (6 bases). Germline values: CDR1 LNHNV, CDR2 YYDKDF (reference sequence). The CDR3 is 17 residues long. The ends were cut back, 0 bases at V and 9 bases at J, with 21 bases in the middle.